Shown below are 5 T cell receptor beta chains from a single sample sequenced in a study of control samples from healthy donors and cancer patients. Clones were read by immunoSEQ multiplex PCR, and TCRdb kept only the in-frame ones, dropping some. The sample carries about 140,000 clones, 80% to 90% recorded once. The sample was blood. These receptors all come from a woman in her thirties in good health.

The V call is TRBV5-1, the J call TRBJ1-1; the D gene is possibly TRBD1 (5 bases). Germline V gives CDR1 SGHRS, CDR2 YFSETQ. The CDR3 has 12 amino acids. V was shortened by 4 bases and J by 4 bases, with 8 bases between the two germline ends. This CDR3 reads CASSADSTEAFF. The CDR3 region has the DNA TGCGCCAGCAGCGCCGACAGCACTGAAGCTTTCTTT.

This rearrangement joins TRBV29-1 to TRBJ1-1, with D possibly TRBD1 on 6 matching bases. The CDR3 totals 14 residues. With 3 bases removed from V and 4 bases from J, the gap between germline ends came to 15 bases. From germline, CDR1 is SQVTM and CDR2 ANQGSEA. The CDR3 DNA reads as TGCAGCGTTGAGCAGGGGCCGCGGGGCACTGAAGCTTTCTTT. This gives the protein CSVEQGPRGTEAFF.

The chain combines TRBV19 with TRBJ1-3; TRBD1 matches 8 bases. The germline gives CDR1 LNHDA, CDR2 SQIVND (reference sequence). V was clipped by 6 bases and J by 0 bases; unmatched bases: 13. CDR3 length: 18 amino acids. The CDR3 DNA reads TGTGCCAGTAGGCGGACAGGGAAGGCTCGACTCTCTGGAAACACCATATATTTT. Its protein product is CASRRTGKARLSGNTIYF.

The chain uses TRBV11-3 and TRBJ2-1, with D perhaps TRBD1 or TRBD2 (5 bases each). The ends were cut back, 1 base at V and 7 bases at J, with 14 bases in the middle. The germline CDR1 and CDR2 sequences are SGHNT and YENEEA. This CDR3 comprises 15 residues. CDR3 in amino acids: CASSLAGSGRNEQFF. DNA of the CDR3: TGTGCCAGCAGCTTAGCCGGGTCGGGGCGGAATGAGCAGTTCTTC. Using reference TRBV11-3 and TRBJ2-1 for the parts outside the CDR3, the full variable domain is EAGVVQSPRYKIIEKKQPVAFWCNPISGHNTLYWYLQNLGQGPELLIRYENEEAVDDSQLPKDRFSAERLKGVDSTLKIQPAELGDSAVYLCASSLAGSGRNEQFFGPGTRLTVL.

This clone was seen ten or more times. The chain joins TRBV6-5 to TRBJ2-3, with unresolved D. The CDR3 length is 14 residues. CDR1 and CDR2 from the germline V gene are MNHEY and SVGAGI. With 0 bases removed from V and 7 bases from J, the gap between germline ends came to 11 bases. The CDR3 region has the DNA TGTGCCAGCAGTTACTCGTCGTCTCAGAATACGCAGTATTTT. Its translation: CASSYSSSQNTQYF.